A few counts support the clone carrying this T cell receptor beta chain. The target antigen is unknown. CDR1 and CDR2 (germline): SGHVS, FQNEAQ. The CDR3 has 16 amino acids. With 7 bases clipped from V and 12 bases from J, the junction kept 18 bases outside the gene matches. The record originates from a study of response to subunit inactivated influenza vaccine. TCRdb used MiXCR to reprocess the RT-PCR reads, holding one entry per CDR3 protein. The profile shows about 830,000 distinct CDR3 sequences, less than 20% of them singletons. Whole-study findings and limits: Only a handful of new T cells, the authors suggested, are recruited with each seasonal influenza vaccination.

This chain links TRBV7-8 with TRBJ2-1; TRBD1 agrees at 10 bases. Sequences were derived from PBMCs from blood, sampled 5 days after vaccination. This sequence was found in a man in his fifties who received an inactivated influenza vaccine. The CDR3 nucleotides are TGTGCCAGCAAACCCGGACCGGGACAGGGGCTACAAAGGCAGTTCTTC. Its protein is CASKPGPGQGLQRQFF.